Each of the 2 T cell receptor beta chains below was sequenced from the same sample in a study of OX40 agonist ivuxolimab in advanced cancers. The library relied on the immunoSEQ multiplex PCR assay. Entries here come from immuneACCESS through TCRdb and include only in-frame sequences with V and J called. Some clones fail to appear in such tables; in the studies checked, an unresolved V gene covers under half of the shortfall, and the cause of the remainder is unknown. The sample table holds tens of thousands of clones, of which over 80% were seen once. The ten top clones hold roughly 30% of the sample. Source: CD4+ or CD8+ T cells sorted from blood, taken in a trial of the OX40 agonist ivuxolimab. All receptors derive from an adult with an advanced solid tumor such as melanoma, head and neck, liver or kidney cancer.

The rearrangement uses TRBV20-1 and TRBJ2-1; D unresolved. Trimming pared 3 bases from V and 6 bases from J, leaving 6 bases between. CDR1 DFQATT and CDR2 SNEGSKA come from the germline V gene (reference sequence). This CDR3 region has 11 residues. CDR3 loop: CSARLSNEQFF. As DNA, the CDR3 is TGCAGTGCTAGGCTGAGCAATGAGCAGTTCTTC.

This chain uses TRBV27 with TRBJ2-6; 8 nucleotides match TRBD1. Germline CDR1 and CDR2: MNHEY and SMNVEV (reference sequence). This CDR3 comprises 16 residues. Germline trimming cut 4 bases from V and 4 bases from J; bases unmatched to any gene: 6. The DNA for the CDR3 is TGTGCCAGCAGTTCCAGGGGGCTGATGGGGGCCAACGTCCTGACTTTC. It yields the protein CASSSRGLMGANVLTF. Full variable domain (remainder filled in from reference TRBV27 and TRBJ2-6): EAQVTQNPRYLITVTGKKLTVTCSQNMNHEYMSWYRQDPGLGLRQIYYSMNVEVTDKGDVPEGYKVSRKEKRNFPLILESPSPNQTSLYFCASSSRGLMGANVLTFGAGSRLTVL.